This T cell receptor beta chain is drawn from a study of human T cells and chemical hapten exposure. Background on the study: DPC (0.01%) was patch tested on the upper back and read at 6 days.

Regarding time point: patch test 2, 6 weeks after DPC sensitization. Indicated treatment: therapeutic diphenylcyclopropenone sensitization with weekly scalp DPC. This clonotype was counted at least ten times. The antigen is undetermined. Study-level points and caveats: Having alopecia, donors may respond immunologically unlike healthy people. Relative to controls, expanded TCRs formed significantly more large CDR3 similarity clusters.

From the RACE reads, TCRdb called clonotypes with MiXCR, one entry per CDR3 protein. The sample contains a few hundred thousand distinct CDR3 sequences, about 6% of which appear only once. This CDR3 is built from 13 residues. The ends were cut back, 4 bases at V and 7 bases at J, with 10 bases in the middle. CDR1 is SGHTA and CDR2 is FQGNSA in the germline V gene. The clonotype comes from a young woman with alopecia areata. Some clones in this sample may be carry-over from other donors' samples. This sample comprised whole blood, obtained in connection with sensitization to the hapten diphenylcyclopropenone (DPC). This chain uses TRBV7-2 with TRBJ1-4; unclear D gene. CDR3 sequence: CASSSERVEKLFF. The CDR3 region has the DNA TGTGCCAGCAGCTCTGAACGTGTTGAAAAACTGTTTTTT. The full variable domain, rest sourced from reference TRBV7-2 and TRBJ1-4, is GAGVSQSPSNKVTEKGKDVELRCDPISGHTALYWYRQSLGQGLEFLIYFQGNSAPDKSGLPSDRFSAERTGGSVSTLTIQRTQQEDSAVYLCASSSERVEKLFFGSGTQLSVL.